These 10 T cell receptor beta chains were sequenced from one sample in a study of CD8+CD57+ T cells in acquired aplastic anemia. Patients selected for sequencing had displayed CD8+CD57+ cell expansion by flow cytometry. Both TCR beta VDJ combination and CDR3 sequence profiling were carried out. Genomic DNA was the template for this profiling. In TCRdb, the reads were re-called with MiXCR into one record per CDR3 protein. Of 180,000 or so distinct CDR3 sequences listed, around 48% are singletons. Input material: sorted CD4+, CD8+, or CD8+CD57+ T cells (not recorded which) from PBMCs. Receptor source: a human donor with aplastic anemia.

On this clonotype itself: This may be a read error, as it is one base from a much larger clone. The gene calls are TRBV2 and TRBJ1-3; no definite D call. The CDR3 is 14 amino acids. Germline values: CDR1 SNHLY, CDR2 FYNNEI. V was shortened by 5 bases and J by 0 bases, with 8 bases between the two germline ends. The CDR3 here is CASSYPNSGNTIYF. In nucleotides, the CDR3 is TGTGCCAGCAGTTACCCGAACTCTGGAAACACCATATATTTT. Looking up the rest from reference TRBV2 and TRBJ1-3 gives the full variable domain: EPEVTQTPSHQVTQMGQEVILRCVPISNHLYFYWYRQILGQKVEFLVSFYNNEISEKSEIFDDQFSVERPDGSNFTLKIRSTKLEDSAMYFCASSYPNSGNTIYFGEGSWLTVV.

The chain links TRBV15 to TRBJ2-4, with a weak D call TRBD1 (5 bases). Trimming took off 2 bases at V and 0 bases at J, with 8 bases between the two ends. The length of the CDR3 is 15 residues. Germline V gene data show CDR1 as LNHNV and CDR2 as YYDKDF (reference sequence). The CDR3 sequence is CATSRQGLAKNIQYF. The CDR3, as DNA: TGTGCCACCAGCAGACAGGGCCTAGCCAAAAACATTCAGTACTTC.

V gene TRBV19 combines with J gene TRBJ1-6, with TRBD1 matching over 7 bases. Germline V gene sequence: CDR1 LNHDA, CDR2 SQIVND (reference sequence). The V and J ends lost 3 bases and 8 bases, in that order; junction bases with no gene match: 4. The CDR3 has 14 residues. CDR3 sequence reads: CASSITGADSPLHF. The DNA for the CDR3 is TGTGCCAGTAGTATTACAGGGGCGGATTCACCCCTCCACTTT.

V is TRBV29-1 and J is TRBJ2-2; perhaps TRBD1 as D (6 bases). This CDR3 is 14 amino acids long. Per germline, CDR1 SQVTM and CDR2 ANQGSEA. Trimming took off 7 bases at V and 0 bases at J, with 12 bases between the two ends. CDR3 protein: CSAVQGPNTGELFF. In DNA, the CDR3 is TGCAGCGCTGTACAGGGTCCGAACACCGGGGAGCTGTTTTTT.

The count of this clonotype is one. The chain couples TRBV12-3 or TRBV12-4 to TRBJ2-7, with 12 bases that match TRBD2. CDR3 length: 15 amino acids. V was pared by 6 bases and J by 3 bases, with 6 bases of the junction left unmatched. CDR3: CASSLAGGPNYEQYF. CDR3 bases: TGTGCCAGCAGCCTAGCGGGGGGGCCCAACTACGAGCAGTACTTC.

The genes are TRBV7-9 and TRBJ2-7; D perhaps matches TRBD1 (5 bases). The CDR3 has 13 amino acids. The V end was cut by 5 bases, the J end by 4 bases, with 12 bases between. The germline V gene has CDR1 SEHNR and CDR2 FQNEAQ (reference sequence). The CDR3 spells CASSDWAGYEQYF. The CDR3 DNA is TGTGCCAGCAGCGATTGGGCAGGGTACGAGCAGTACTTC.

The sample holds many counts of this clonotype. V usage is TRBV7-9 and J usage is TRBJ1-4; tentatively, D is TRBD1 (5 bases). CDR3 size: 16 residues. Per germline, CDR1 SEHNR and CDR2 FQNEAQ (reference sequence). Trimming removed 5 bases from V and 4 bases from J, with 17 bases in between. The CDR3 is CASSARQGQGNEKLFF. The CDR3 DNA is TGTGCCAGCAGCGCCCGGCAGGGCCAGGGTAATGAAAAACTGTTTTTT. Supplemented by reference TRBV7-9 and TRBJ1-4, the full variable domain reads DTGVSQNPRHKITKRGQNVTFRCDPISEHNRLYWYRQTLGQGPEFLTYFQNEAQLEKSRLLSDRFSAERPKGSFSTLEIQRTEQGDSAMYLCASSARQGQGNEKLFFGSGTQLSVL.

This clonotype was detected many times. V is TRBV12-3 or TRBV12-4 and J is TRBJ1-2, with 7 bases that match TRBD1. The CDR3 has 13 residues. J lost 8 bases, V lost 7 bases, and 10 bases had no gene match. The CDR3: CASTKRGQGGYTF. Written as DNA, the CDR3 is TGTGCCAGCACCAAAAGGGGGCAAGGCGGCTACACCTTC.

V and J are TRBV29-1 and TRBJ2-5; D is unresolved. Trimming cost V 6 bases and J 5 bases, with 16 bases left between them. Germline V gene sequence: CDR1 SQVTM, CDR2 ANQGSEA. The CDR3 sequence is 13 residues long. The CDR3 coding sequence is TGCAGCGTCGATGGTGGGCCCGTGGAGACCCAGTACTTC. Translated: CSVDGGPVETQYF.

The rearrangement uses TRBV19 and TRBJ1-6; TRBD1 matches at 9 bases. The trim removed 4 bases at V and 8 bases at J, leaving 6 bases unmatched. The CDR3 extends over 15 amino acids. Germline-derived CDR1 and CDR2 are LNHDA and SQIVND (reference sequence). CDR3: CASSSVDRGYSPLHF. CDR3 DNA: TGTGCCAGTAGTAGTGTGGACAGGGGTTATTCACCCCTCCACTTT.